This is a list of T cell receptor beta chains from one sample in a study of T cell changes during pregnancy in multiple sclerosis. The repertoire was sequenced with immunoSEQ multiplex PCR; TCRdb's copy has only in-frame clones and lacks some. Counted here are 65,000 to 95,000 clones, more than 85% occurring once; the ten biggest clones make up just over 2.5%. The sequencing here drew on peripheral blood, taken after pregnancy. Receptors were obtained from a female donor in good health, enrolled as a control in a pregnancy study. The CDR3 runs from the conserved cysteine through the conserved F or W. The D gene is left open where the match is weak. Expanded clones are given a class, and other clones once, few, many or no size at all.

>TRBV4-2|.|TRBD1|TRBJ2-3
TGTGCCAGCAGAATTAGGACAGGGACAGATACGCAGTATTTT
CASRIRTGTDTQYF
>TRBV6-4|many|TRBD2|TRBJ2-1
TGTGCCAGCAGCGGGGGGGCCCACAATGAGCAGTTCTTC
CASSGGAHNEQFF
>TRBV6-1|.|.|TRBJ2-7
TGTGCCAGCCATGTGGGACTGGGATACGAGCAGTACTTC
CASHVGLGYEQYF
>TRBV11-2|once|TRBD1|TRBJ2-7
TGTGCCAGCAGCCTGGGGACAGGGGGCTCGACCGCCTACGAGCAGTACTTC
CASSLGTGGSTAYEQYF
>TRBV27|.|.|TRBJ1-5
TGTGCCAGCAGTCCCTTTTATAGCAATCAGCCCCAGCATTTT
CASSPFYSNQPQHF
>TRBV5-1|.|TRBD1|TRBJ2-2
TGCGCCAGCAGCCTCCTGACAGGGGGGGTAACCGGGGAGCTGTTTTTT
CASSLLTGGVTGELFF
>TRBV7-9|once|TRBD2|TRBJ2-3
TGTGCCAGCAGCTTCGGGGGGGGACGCGATACGCAGTATTTT
CASSFGGGRDTQYF
>TRBV7-2|.|.|TRBJ2-1
TGTGCCAGCAGTCATCCCGGACAACGATACAATGAGCAGTTCTTC
CASSHPGQRYNEQFF
>TRBV30|.|.|TRBJ1-5
TGTGCCTGGTCTCCAGACCCGGGACACCTGAGGCATCAGCCCCAGCATTTT
CAWSPDPGHLRHQPQHF
>TRBV28|.|.|TRBJ1-5
TGTGCCAGCAGTTTTAACACAGCCAATCAGCCCCAGCATTTT
CASSFNTANQPQHF
>TRBV7-9|.|.|TRBJ1-4
TGTGCCAGCAGCTCCGGGTTGCTTAATGAAAAACTGTTTTTT
CASSSGLLNEKLFF
>TRBV28|.|TRBD1|TRBJ2-4
TGTGCCAGCAGTCCAATCATAATCCCACAGGGGCGCAAAAACATTCAGTACTTC
CASSPIIIPQGRKNIQYF
>TRBV5-1|.|.|TRBJ1-6
TGCGCCAGCAGCTTGGGCTGGGGCTCACCCCTCCACTTT
CASSLGWGSPLHF
>TRBV11-2|.|TRBD1|TRBJ2-7
TGTGCCAGCAGCTTTCAGGGGGCTTACGAGCAGTACTTC
CASSFQGAYEQYF
>TRBV2|.|TRBD2|TRBJ2-7
TGTGCCAGCAGTCCGGGACTAGGCCCCCGCGAGCAGTACTTC
CASSPGLGPREQYF
>TRBV14|.|.|TRBJ2-7
TGTGCCAGCAGCCTCGGAGGTTGGGCCCGGTCCTACGAGCAGTACTTC
CASSLGGWARSYEQYF
>TRBV15|.|.|TRBJ2-3
TGTGCCACCAGCAGAGGGTCGGTAGATACGCAGTATTTT
CATSRGSVDTQYF
>TRBV10-3|.|TRBD2|TRBJ2-7
TGTGCCATCAGTGAGTCTTTAGCGGGAGGAATTCCGTACTTC
CAISESLAGGIPYF
>TRBV21-1|.|.|TRBJ2-1
TGTGCCAGCAGCAGAGATACTCCGCACCCTTCCAATGAGCAGTTCTTC
CASSRDTPHPSNEQFF
>TRBV2|.|TRBD1|TRBJ2-1
TGTGCCAGCAGGGCAGAGACAGGGACCTACAATGAGCAGTTCTTC
CASRAETGTYNEQFF
>TRBV11-3|.|.|TRBJ2-1
TGTGCCAGCAGCCTCCGGACTTCTCAGGCCTACAATGAGCAGTTCTTC
CASSLRTSQAYNEQFF
>TRBV7-7|.|TRBD1|TRBJ2-5
TGTGCTAGCAGCCAGGGACAGAAAGAGACCCAGTACTTC
CASSQGQKETQYF
>TRBV30|once|TRBD1|TRBJ2-7
TGTGCCTGGAGTCCCCGGACAGGGGGCGTCGAGCAGTACTTC
CAWSPRTGGVEQYF
>TRBV5-1|.|TRBD1|TRBJ2-1
TGCGCCAGCAGCTTGGGACAGGGGCAATTCGATGAGCAGTTCTTC
CASSLGQGQFDEQFF
>TRBV6-5|.|.|TRBJ2-1
TGTGCCAGCAGTTACTCGCTCGGCTCCTACAATGAGCAGTTCTTC
CASSYSLGSYNEQFF